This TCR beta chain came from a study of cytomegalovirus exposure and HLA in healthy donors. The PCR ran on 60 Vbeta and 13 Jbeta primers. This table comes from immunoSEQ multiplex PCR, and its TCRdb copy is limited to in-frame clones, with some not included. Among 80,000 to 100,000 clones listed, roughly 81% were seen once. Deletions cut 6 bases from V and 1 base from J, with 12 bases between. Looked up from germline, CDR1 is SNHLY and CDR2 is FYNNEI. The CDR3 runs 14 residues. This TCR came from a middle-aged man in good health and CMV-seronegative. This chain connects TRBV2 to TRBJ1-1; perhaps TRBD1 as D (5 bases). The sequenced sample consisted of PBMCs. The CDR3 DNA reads TGTGCCAGCAGGACGGGACTCCCGAACACTGAAGCTTTCTTT. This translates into CASRTGLPNTEAFF.